This T cell receptor beta chain is from a study of breast tumors, draining lymph nodes, adjacent tissues. Regarding the study as a whole: The lymph node origin of tumor T cells was framed as consistent with a hypothesis, not demonstrated. Luminal-like breast cancer showed significantly higher tumor–nontumor repertoire similarity than basal-like. Most tumor T cells seemingly derive from lymph node, then expand in tumor. Tumor TCR diversity was below lymph nodes but above nontumor tissue.

The germline gives CDR1 SEHNR, CDR2 FQNEAQ (reference sequence). V lost 3 bases and J 3 bases, leaving 3 bases between the germline ends. CDR3 length: 11 amino acids. This clonotype was recorded at least ten times. Its antigen remains unknown. TCRdb re-called the multiplex PCR reads with MiXCR, one entry per CDR3 protein. The top ten clones hold almost 8.5% of a sample with roughly 70,000 distinct CDR3 sequences, 43% of them seen once. V gene TRBV7-9 combines with J gene TRBJ2-7; D is uncertain. This clonotype originated in a female donor with breast cancer. Some clones in this sample may be carry-over from other donors' samples. Input material: breast tumor tissue. CDR3 sequence: CASSFDYEQYF. CDR3 nucleotide sequence: TGTGCCAGCAGCTTCGACTACGAGCAGTACTTC. The entire variable domain, with the rest obtained from reference TRBV7-9 and TRBJ2-7, is as follows: DTGVSQNPRHKITKRGQNVTFRCDPISEHNRLYWYRQTLGQGPEFLTYFQNEAQLEKSRLLSDRFSAERPKGSFSTLEIQRTEQGDSAMYLCASSFDYEQYFGPGTRLTVT.